The entry below describes one T cell receptor (beta chain). This record comes from a study of cytotoxic CD8 clonotypes in ibrutinib-treated CLL. This table comes from immunoSEQ multiplex PCR, and its TCRdb copy is limited to in-frame clones, with some not included. The repertoire consists of 300,000 to 400,000 clones, with roughly 67% occurring once and the leading ten covering about 5.9%. After removal of 5 bases from V and 5 bases from J, the junction contained 8 bases not matched to a gene. The CDR3 covers 15 residues. The germline CDR1 and CDR2 sequences are PRHDT and FYEKMQ (reference sequence).

The sample was PBMCs, taken after 36 months of ibrutinib treatment. This receptor was taken from a human donor with chronic lymphocytic leukemia. This chain uses TRBV13 with TRBJ2-1; TRBD2 agrees at 8 bases. Here the CDR3 DNA reads TGTGCCAGCAGCCGGGGGGGCCGGTTAAACAATGAGCAGTTCTTC. Its translation is CASSRGGRLNNEQFF.